Included here is one T cell receptor beta chain sequence, with context. CDR1 and CDR2 (germline): SGHDN, FVKESK. Trimming at V came to 0 bases and at J to 6 bases, leaving 7 bases not matched to a gene. This CDR3 spans 16 amino acids. The data belong to a study of shared clonotypes between healthy human individuals. Clones were sequenced by immunoSEQ multiplex PCR, and TCRdb holds only the in-frame ones, with some missing. The table has some 1.5 million clones, 95% to 99% seen once; the top ten hold roughly 0.45%. The specimen sequenced was naive CD4+ T cells sorted from blood. As to subset: CD45RA+ positively selected. The chain joins TRBV14 to TRBJ2-1; 8 bases match TRBD2. This sequence originates from a man aged 25-40 years in good health. CDR3 nucleotides: TGTGCCAGCAGCCAAGATAAAATAGCGGGAACCAATGAGCAGTTCTTC. This translates into CASSQDKIAGTNEQFF.